The 24 T cell receptor beta chains below all came from one sample that was sequenced in a study of blood T cell repertoires in COVID-19. This table comes from immunoSEQ multiplex PCR, and its TCRdb copy is limited to in-frame clones, with some not included. The profile shows some 200,000 clones, around 90% of them singletons. The sequencing sample was made of peripheral blood. The source of these receptors is a woman aged 18-35 years who had recovered from COVID-19.

The chain is built from TRBV29-1 and TRBJ2-1; a weak D match, TRBD1 (6 bases). The CDR3 is 15 residues long. Germline assignment: CDR1 SQVTM and CDR2 ANQGSEA. V dropped 8 bases and J dropped 8 bases, with 25 bases sitting between them. The CDR3 nucleotides are TGCAGCATGCGACAGGAGCAAACTTGGGGCGATGAGCAGTTCTTC. It encodes CSMRQEQTWGDEQFF.

The rearrangement uses TRBV11-2 and TRBJ2-4; D is uncertain. The CDR3 is 17 residues long. V lost 2 bases and J 2 bases, leaving 16 bases between the germline ends. The V gene's germline CDR1 is SGHAT and CDR2 FQNNGV. Written as DNA, the CDR3 is TGTGCCAGCAGCTTAAGTCGGCAGGTGACAACCAAAAACATTCAGTACTTC. Its protein is CASSLSRQVTTKNIQYF.

The J gene is TRBJ1-5, the V gene TRBV13; D ambiguous. Germline lookup yields CDR1 PRHDT and CDR2 FYEKMQ (reference sequence). Trimming took 6 bases from V and 1 from J, leaving 4 bases between them. This CDR3 spans 12 amino acids. The CDR3 here is CASSRSNQPQHF. CDR3 nucleotides: TGTGCCAGCAGTAGAAGCAATCAGCCCCAGCATTTT.

The chain joins TRBV9 to TRBJ2-2; TRBD2 is a possible D gene (5 bases). V lost 0 bases and J lost 0, with 9 bases in between. This CDR3 is 16 amino acids long. Germline CDR1 reads SGDLS; CDR2 reads YYNGEE. The CDR3 DNA reads as TGTGCCAGCAGCGTAGATGCGGGCCCGAACACCGGGGAGCTGTTTTTT. It is translated as CASSVDAGPNTGELFF.

J is TRBJ2-3 and V is TRBV7-9, with a possible D match to TRBD2 (5 bases). The CDR3 spans 15 residues. V was shortened by 5 bases and J by 4 bases, with 16 bases between the two germline ends. Germline V gene lookup returns CDR1 SEHNR and CDR2 FQNEAQ (reference sequence). In DNA form, the CDR3 reads TGTGCCAGCAGCCCTCTAGCCAACGCCCCAGATACGCAGTATTTT. This sequence encodes CASSPLANAPDTQYF.

The chain has TRBV19 and TRBJ2-7; 11 bases are a match to TRBD2. The germline V gene encodes CDR1 LNHDA and CDR2 SQIVND (reference sequence). V lost 4 bases and J lost 2; bases outside the gene matches: 4. The CDR3 loop spans 15 amino acids. The CDR3 coding sequence is TGTGCCAGTAGTACCGGGACTAGCGGTACCTACGAGCAGTACTTC. This codes for CASSTGTSGTYEQYF.

This clone was observed many times. This chain links TRBV7-8 with TRBJ1-5; 10 bases are shared with TRBD1. There are 16 residues in the CDR3. The germline V gene encodes CDR1 SGHVS and CDR2 FQNEAQ. Trimming cost V 1 base and J 3 bases; bases outside gene matches: 3. CDR3 nucleotides: TGTGCCAGCAGCTTAGTAGGGACAGGGGTCAATCAGCCCCAGCATTTT. It is translated as CASSLVGTGVNQPQHF.

This CDR3 reads CASSDTRLADSYNEQFF. DNA of the CDR3: TGTGCCAGCAGTGACACCCGACTAGCGGACTCCTACAATGAGCAGTTCTTC. The chain is built from TRBV25-1 and TRBJ2-1, with 9 bases aligning to TRBD2. CDR3 length: 17 amino acids. CDR1 is MGHDK, CDR2 SYGVNS, per germline. V shed 3 bases, J shed 0 bases, and the junction held 6 bases outside the gene matches.

The chain employs TRBV4-2 and TRBJ1-6; tentatively, D is TRBD1 (6 bases). The length of the CDR3 is 15 residues. V was cut by 6 bases and J by 7 bases, with 16 bases left in between. Germline lookup yields CDR1 LGHNA and CDR2 YNFKEQ. CDR3 sequence (DNA): TGTGCCAGCAGGGACATGATAGGGGGAAATTCACCCCTCCACTTT. It encodes CASRDMIGGNSPLHF.

This clone was detected only once. The rearrangement uses TRBV29-1 and TRBJ2-2; the match to TRBD2 covers 8 bases. The CDR3 is 14 amino acids. With 0 bases clipped from V and 7 bases from J, the junction kept 4 bases outside the gene matches. Germline CDR1 and CDR2: SQVTM and ANQGSEA. CDR3 in DNA: TGCAGCGTTGAAGAAGCGGGAGCGGGCGGGGAGCTGTTTTTT. Translating it yields CSVEEAGAGGELFF.

The chain is built from TRBV2 and TRBJ1-1; 8 bases agree with TRBD1. Germline V gene lookup returns CDR1 SNHLY and CDR2 FYNNEI. CDR3 size: 12 residues. J lost 4 bases, V lost 11 bases, and 6 bases had no gene match. The CDR3 protein is CARQGAATEAFF. The CDR3, as DNA: TGTGCCCGGCAGGGGGCGGCCACTGAAGCTTTCTTT.

This CDR3 reads CASSPLAGDNEQFF. The CDR3 DNA reads TGTGCCAGCAGCCCCCTCGCCGGAGACAATGAGCAGTTCTTC. The chain couples TRBV11-3 to TRBJ2-1; D ambiguous. CDR1 is SGHNT and CDR2 is YENEEA in the germline V gene. This CDR3 region has 14 residues. The V end lost 5 bases, the J end lost 5 bases, and 13 bases lay between the germline ends.

This chain connects TRBV15 to TRBJ1-1; D not resolved. This CDR3 region has 14 residues. From germline, CDR1 is LNHNV and CDR2 YYDKDF (reference sequence). Trimming stripped 2 bases from V and 1 base from J, with 8 bases between. The CDR3 nucleotides read TGTGCCACCAGCAGATGGGAGAGGAACACTGAAGCTTTCTTT. Translated: CATSRWERNTEAFF.

The gene calls are TRBV6-6 and TRBJ2-1; D is unresolved. The CDR3 is 11 amino acids. The germline V gene has CDR1 MNHNY and CDR2 SVGAGI (reference sequence). V lost 6 bases and J 9 bases, leaving 9 bases between the germline ends. The CDR3 DNA reads as TGTGCCAGCAGAGATAAGCTTGAGCAGTTCTTC. Its protein product is CASRDKLEQFF.

This clone was observed once. The chain carries TRBV19 and TRBJ1-1; 8 bases fit TRBD1. J gave up 6 bases and V 2 bases, and 11 bases lay outside the gene matches. The CDR3 consists of 16 residues. The V gene's germline CDR1 is LNHDA and CDR2 SQIVND (reference sequence). The DNA of the CDR3 is TGTGCCAGTAGTATAAGCAACAGGGGGAGGCGCGCTGAAGCTTTCTTT. Translated: CASSISNRGRRAEAFF.

The chain recombines TRBV5-5 with TRBJ1-1; 8 bases match TRBD1. This CDR3 is built from 13 residues. J gave up 9 bases and V 4 bases, and 8 bases lay outside the gene matches. CDR1 is SGHKS and CDR2 is YYEKEE in the germline V gene (reference sequence). The CDR3 sequence is CASSAPGGAKAFF. The CDR3 bases are TGTGCCAGCAGCGCTCCAGGGGGCGCAAAAGCTTTCTTT.

The rearrangement joins TRBV19 to TRBJ1-2, with 8 bases identical to TRBD1. The CDR3 covers 17 residues. Germline V CDR1 and CDR2: LNHDA, SQIVND (reference sequence). J was trimmed by 2 bases and V by 9 bases; bases with no gene match: 17. The CDR3 bases are TGTGCCAGCCTATCAGGGGGCGCGAAGGGGCGAAACTATGGCTACACCTTC. Protein sequence: CASLSGGAKGRNYGYTF. The variable domain in full, completed from reference TRBV19 and TRBJ1-2, reads DGGITQSPKYLFRKEGQNVTLSCEQNLNHDAMYWYRQDPGQGLRLIYYSQIVNDFQKGDIAEGYSVSREKKESFPLTVTSAQKNPTAFYLCASLSGGAKGRNYGYTFGSGTRLTVV.

This chain joins TRBV6-5 and TRBJ1-2; 9 positions match TRBD1. The length of the CDR3 is 15 residues. The trim removed 3 bases at V and 2 bases at J, leaving 4 bases unmatched. The germline V gene encodes CDR1 MNHEY and CDR2 SVGAGI. The CDR3 sequence: CASSYLQGANYGYTF. CDR3 bases: TGTGCCAGCAGTTATCTACAGGGGGCAAACTATGGCTACACCTTC.

J is TRBJ2-7 and V is TRBV28; 10 bases agree with TRBD1. V shed 5 bases, J shed 2 bases, and the junction held 18 bases outside the gene matches. In germline, CDR1 is MDHEN, CDR2 SYDVKM. The CDR3 is 19 residues long. The chain's CDR3 is CASSVPWTGGSTLPYEQYF. The CDR3 bases are TGTGCCAGCAGTGTACCGTGGACAGGGGGATCCACCTTACCCTACGAGCAGTACTTC. Using reference TRBV28 and TRBJ2-7 for the parts outside the CDR3, the full variable domain is DVKVTQSSRYLVKRTGEKVFLECVQDMDHENMFWYRQDPGLGLRLIYFSYDVKMKEKGDIPEGYSVSREKKERFSLILESASTNQTSMYLCASSVPWTGGSTLPYEQYFGPGTRLTVT.

This chain links TRBV28 with TRBJ2-3; 7 bases agree with TRBD1. V lost 3 bases, J lost 1 base, and 1 base stayed unmatched. Germline V gives CDR1 MDHEN, CDR2 SYDVKM. The CDR3 runs 14 residues. The CDR3 spells CASSFTGGTDTQYF. The CDR3 DNA reads TGTGCCAGCAGTTTCACAGGGGGCACAGATACGCAGTATTTT.

J is TRBJ1-1 and V is TRBV29-1, with TRBD1 as a possible D gene (6 bases). V lost 4 bases and J 5 bases, leaving 8 bases between the germline ends. The CDR3 has 11 amino acids. The germline CDR1 and CDR2 sequences are SQVTM and ANQGSEA. The chain's CDR3 is CSVVQGTEAFF. The CDR3 DNA reads TGCAGCGTTGTTCAGGGGACTGAAGCTTTCTTT.

V and J are TRBV7-8 and TRBJ1-1; 8 bases align to TRBD1. Germline CDR1 reads SGHVS; CDR2 reads FQNEAQ. The CDR3 contains 12 residues. Trimming cost V 5 bases and J 10 bases; bases outside gene matches: 6. CDR3 sequence: CASSPTGVGAFF. CDR3 nucleotide sequence: TGTGCCAGCAGCCCGACAGGGGTCGGAGCTTTCTTT.

The chain recombines TRBV11-2 with TRBJ2-2, with D possibly TRBD2 on 5 matching bases. The germline V gene has CDR1 SGHAT and CDR2 FQNNGV. V lost 1 base to trimming and J lost 6 bases, with 12 bases between them. The CDR3 runs to 15 residues. CDR3 nucleotide sequence: TGTGCCAGCAGCTTAGTTTTTTGGGGAGCCGGGGAGCTGTTTTTT. It is translated as CASSLVFWGAGELFF.

The chain couples TRBV25-1 to TRBJ2-7; TRBD2 aligns across 8 bases. The CDR3 has 15 amino acids. Germline V gives CDR1 MGHDK, CDR2 SYGVNS. With 4 bases clipped from V and 0 bases from J, the junction kept 5 bases outside the gene matches. The chain's CDR3 is CASSAAGTSSYEQYF. Here the CDR3 DNA reads TGTGCCAGCAGTGCCGCCGGGACTAGCTCCTACGAGCAGTACTTC.